The rows below give T cell receptor beta chains drawn from one sample of a study of T cell repertoires in cytomegalovirus infection. TCRdb called the reads again in MiXCR, with one record for every CDR3 protein. The table shows roughly 340,000 distinct CDR3 sequences, with 29% occurring only once. These receptors are not linked to any known antigen. The source material was cultured PBMCs, sampled from culture after CMV antigen stimulation. The receptors here all came from a human donor in good health (CMV status not recorded). Some clones in this sample may be carry-over from other donors' samples. CDR3s include the opening cysteine and the closing phenylalanine or tryptophan. D genes are given only for firm matches. A row's size may be missing; if present it is once, few, many or a size class.

V gene	D gene	J gene	clone size	CDR3 DNA	CDR3 protein
TRBV7-8	TRBD1	TRBJ1-1	many	TGTGCCAGCAGCCTAAAGGACAGGGGCGGGACTGAAGCTTTCTTT	CASSLKDRGGTEAFF
TRBV7-2	TRBD1	TRBJ1-6	medium-sized	TGTGCCAGCAGCTTCCGCCCGGGACAGGGAACAACCTATAATTCACCCCTCCACTTT	CASSFRPGQGTTYNSPLHF
TRBV5-6	TRBD1	TRBJ2-5	.	TGTGCCAGCAGCTTTAGACAGGGGGCGTCCCACCAAGAGACCCAGTACTTC	CASSFRQGASHQETQYF
TRBV7-4	TRBD1	TRBJ1-1	.	TGTGCCAGCAGCTTAGCAAGGGGGCGCGACACTGAAGCTTTCTTT	CASSLARGRDTEAFF
TRBV4-2	TRBD2	TRBJ2-1	.	TGTGCCAGCAGATTAGCGGGAGGGCCCGCCAATGAGCAGTTCTTC	CASRLAGGPANEQFF
TRBV19	.	TRBJ2-7	.	TGTGCCAGTAGTAGCCGGGACACCTTAACTATCTACGAGCAGTACTTC	CASSSRDTLTIYEQYF
TRBV30	.	TRBJ1-5	.	TGTGCCTGGAGAAGAAGAGGCAATCAGCCCCAGCATTTT	CAWRRRGNQPQHF
TRBV11-2	.	TRBJ1-1	few	TGTGCCAGCAGCTTTGGTGGGAGTAACACTGAAGCTTTCTTT	CASSFGGSNTEAFF
TRBV12-3/TRBV12-4	TRBD2	TRBJ2-1	.	TGTGCCAGCAGTTTAAACCTAGCGGGACTGGATGAGCAGTTCTTC	CASSLNLAGLDEQFF
TRBV7-2	.	TRBJ1-2	many	TGTGCCAGCAGCTCTACCCTGATCGGTTATGGCTACACCTTC	CASSSTLIGYGYTF
TRBV4-2	.	TRBJ1-2	many	TGTGCCAGCACGAATGTCGGGGGCAGAGCTAACTATGGCTACACCTTC	CASTNVGGRANYGYTF
TRBV7-2	.	TRBJ2-7	many	TGTGCCAGCAGCTTAGGTCGGGAGAACCTATACGAGCAGTACTTC	CASSLGRENLYEQYF
TRBV12-3/TRBV12-4	.	TRBJ1-5	many	TGTGCCAGCAGTCCCCTGGGTAATCAGCCCCAGCATTTT	CASSPLGNQPQHF
TRBV27	TRBD1	TRBJ2-7	.	TGTGCCAGCAGTTCCACCGGGACAGCTCCTTCCGAGCAGTACTTC	CASSSTGTAPSEQYF
TRBV6-6	.	TRBJ2-7	.	TGTGCCAGCAGGGACCGCTACGAGCAGTACTTC	CASRDRYEQYF
TRBV20-1	.	TRBJ2-3	few	TGCAGTGCTAGCAGGACCGACACAGATACGCAGTATTTT	CSASRTDTDTQYF
TRBV7-9	.	TRBJ2-2	.	TGTGCCAGCAGCTTAGAGTCCCACACCGGGGAGCTGTTTTTT	CASSLESHTGELFF
TRBV7-2	.	TRBJ1-3	many	TGTGCCAGCAGCTTATTCGGGAACACCATATATTTT	CASSLFGNTIYF
TRBV29-1	.	TRBJ1-1	few	TGCAGCGTTGGACGGGTCACTGAAGCTTTCTTT	CSVGRVTEAFF
TRBV28	TRBD1	TRBJ2-5	many	TGTGCCAGCAGCGGACAGGGCCAAGAGACCCAGTACTTC	CASSGQGQETQYF
TRBV7-9	.	TRBJ2-1	few	TGTGCCAGCACCGAAGGGAGTAATTCCTACAATGAGCAGTTCTTC	CASTEGSNSYNEQFF
TRBV2	.	TRBJ1-2	few	TGTGCCAGCAGTGAGAGGGATAGAGGGGGCTACACCTTC	CASSERDRGGYTF
TRBV5-6	.	TRBJ1-1	.	TGTGCCAGCAGCTTGAGGTCAGGGTTCGAAGCTTTCTTT	CASSLRSGFEAFF
TRBV19	.	TRBJ2-1	.	TGTGCCAGTAGTATAGATCGGGCAGCTTTCCTCTACAATGAGCAGTTCTTC	CASSIDRAAFLYNEQFF
TRBV28	.	TRBJ1-6	few	TGTGCCAGCAGGGGGGGATACTCCTATAATTCACCCCTCCACTTT	CASRGGYSYNSPLHF
TRBV7-2	.	TRBJ1-1	.	TGTGCCAGCAGCTTAGAAAGTTCAGGAGTTCTGAACACTGAAGCTTTCTTT	CASSLESSGVLNTEAFF
TRBV28	.	TRBJ1-4	many	TGTGCCAGCAGTACCCAACAACAGGGACCAACTAATGAAAAACTGTTTTTT	CASSTQQQGPTNEKLFF
TRBV6-5	.	TRBJ2-2	.	TGTGCCAGCAGGTGGACATCGAACACCGGGGAGCTGTTTTTT	CASRWTSNTGELFF
TRBV7-6	.	TRBJ2-5	few	TGTGCCAGCAGCTTACTCGCAACAGCTCAAGAGACCCAGTACTTC	CASSLLATAQETQYF
TRBV7-8	TRBD1	TRBJ1-1	few	TGTGCCAGCAGCTTACAGGGGGGGGAGAAAGCTTTCTTT	CASSLQGGEKAFF
TRBV7-6	.	TRBJ1-2	.	TGTGCCAGCAGCCTGGGGGGCCGCGACGCGACGGGCTACACCTTC	CASSLGGRDATGYTF
TRBV7-8	TRBD1	TRBJ1-5	many	TGTGCCAGCAGCTCCCGACAGGGTTTAAATCAGCCCCAGCATTTT	CASSSRQGLNQPQHF
TRBV19	TRBD1	TRBJ1-6	.	TGTGCCAGTAGGACAGGGGATTTCAATTCACCCCTCCACTTT	CASRTGDFNSPLHF
TRBV6-6	.	TRBJ1-4	.	TGTGCCAGCAGTTACGTAGGGGGGACTAATGAAAAACTGTTTTTT	CASSYVGGTNEKLFF
TRBV6-6	TRBD1	TRBJ1-1	few	TGTGCCAGCAGTTACGGACAGGGAGGTGAAGCTTTCTTT	CASSYGQGGEAFF
TRBV11-2	TRBD1	TRBJ2-1	few	TGTGCCAGCAGCTTATCGGGACAGCATTTCAGTGAGCAGTTCTTC	CASSLSGQHFSEQFF
TRBV28	.	TRBJ1-5	few	TGTGCCAGCAGTTTAGGGGGGGGCGGGTCACACCAGCCCCAGCATTTT	CASSLGGGGSHQPQHF
TRBV6-1	.	TRBJ1-1	once	TGTGCCAGCAGGCAGCCTAGCATGAGGACTGAAGCTTTCTTT	CASRQPSMRTEAFF
TRBV6-2/TRBV6-3	.	TRBJ1-5	few	TGTGCCAGCAGTTACCCGCCGTTCGAGACTGGGGTTTATAGCAATCAGCCCCAGCATTTT	CASSYPPFETGVYSNQPQHF
TRBV20-1	.	TRBJ2-2	.	TGCAGTGCCACGGGGAGTAGCGGCAACACCGGGGAGCTGTTTTTT	CSATGSSGNTGELFF
TRBV20-1	.	TRBJ1-1	.	TGCAGTGCGCAAACCGGGACACCTGAAGCTTTCTTT	CSAQTGTPEAFF
TRBV28	TRBD1	TRBJ1-1	few	TGTGCCAGCAGCCGAAACAGGGGCAAAGCTTTCTTT	CASSRNRGKAFF
TRBV12-3/TRBV12-4	.	TRBJ2-3	.	TGTGCCAGCAGTTTATCTGGGACGCAGTATTTT	CASSLSGTQYF
TRBV15	.	TRBJ1-6	.	TGTGCCACCAGCAGAGACAGGGACAATTCACCCCTCCACTTT	CATSRDRDNSPLHF
TRBV7-2	TRBD1	TRBJ1-6	.	TGTGCCAGCAGCTTCGGACAGGGTTGGAATTCACCCCTCCACTTT	CASSFGQGWNSPLHF
TRBV5-1	TRBD1	TRBJ2-7	.	TGCGCCAGCAGCTTGGAGATGGGACAGGGGGGCGAGCAGTACTTC	CASSLEMGQGGEQYF
TRBV5-1	TRBD1	TRBJ1-4	.	TGCGCCAGCAGCCTCCAGGGGGGTGGGAATGAAAAACTGTTTTTT	CASSLQGGGNEKLFF
TRBV19	TRBD1	TRBJ1-1	.	TGTGCCAGTAGTTCCCAGGGGGACAGATTCAACACTGAAGCTTTCTTT	CASSSQGDRFNTEAFF